These T cell receptor beta chains were read from a single sample in a study of pediatric ulcerative colitis. The protocol was immunoSEQ multiplex PCR, while the TCRdb copy is restricted to in-frame clones and leaves out a portion. This repertoire shows roughly 64,000 clones, roughly nine tenths found once; its top ten account for 3% to 4.5%. The sample taken for sequencing was blood. Receptors were obtained from a boy between 5 and 17 years old with severe ulcerative colitis. Both conserved end residues are part of each CDR3. D genes are given only for firm matches. Clone sizes are given selectively: once, few, many, or a class where the clone is expanded.

d_call j_call clone_size v_call cdr3_nt cdr3_aa
- TRBJ1-2 few TRBV2 TGTGCCAGCAGTGAAGCAGGGAGGAGTGGCTACACCTTC CASSEAGRSGYTF
TRBD1 TRBJ2-7 - TRBV7-6 TGTGCCAGCAGCTTAGCGACAGGGCCAAGCTACGAGCAGTACTTC CASSLATGPSYEQYF
- TRBJ1-1 - TRBV4-2 TGTGCCAGCAGCCAAGACCATGACCAGAGCACTGAAGCTTTCTTT CASSQDHDQSTEAFF
- TRBJ2-7 - TRBV19 TGTGCCAGTAGTATTAGTGGGGGGCAAGGCGAGCAGTACTTC CASSISGGQGEQYF
- TRBJ1-1 - TRBV5-1 TGCGCCAGCAGCCTACTTGGACAGAGGAACACTGAAGCTTTCTTT CASSLLGQRNTEAFF
- TRBJ2-7 - TRBV14 TGTGCCAGCAGCCAAGTAAACAGGGCCTACGAGCAGTACTTC CASSQVNRAYEQYF
- TRBJ2-3 - TRBV29-1 TGCAGCGTTGAAGTCTCCCCCGTCCGGGATACGCAGTATTTT CSVEVSPVRDTQYF
- TRBJ2-1 - TRBV5-1 TGCGCCAGCAGCTTGGCCGAGGGGCTGGGTATCAATGAGCAGTTCTTC CASSLAEGLGINEQFF
TRBD2 TRBJ2-1 - TRBV6-6 TGTGCCAGCAGTAGAGGACTAGTCAATGAGCAGTTCTTC CASSRGLVNEQFF
- TRBJ1-5 - TRBV27 TGTGCCAGCAGTCCGGTAGAAGGTCGGGAGCCCCAGCATTTT CASSPVEGREPQHF
TRBD1 TRBJ1-2 few TRBV4-2 TGTGCCAGCAGCCACCCGGGACAGGGCGATGGCTACACCTTC CASSHPGQGDGYTF
- TRBJ2-1 - TRBV5-1 TGCGCCAGCAGCTTACAATTCGATGAGCAGTTCTTC CASSLQFDEQFF
TRBD2 TRBJ2-7 - TRBV7-8 TGTGCCAGCAGCTTAATTAGCGGGGCCTACGAGCAGTACTTC CASSLISGAYEQYF
- TRBJ1-5 - TRBV7-9 TGTGCCAGCAGCTTGGGGGACAACAGCAATCAGCCCCAGCATTTT CASSLGDNSNQPQHF
- TRBJ2-7 few TRBV4-2 TGTGCCAGCAGCCAAGAAGGAGGAGGCGATGACGAGCAGTACTTC CASSQEGGGDDEQYF
- TRBJ1-1 few TRBV30 TGTGCCTGGAGTGGGGAAGGAACTGAAGCTTTCTTT CAWSGEGTEAFF
TRBD1 TRBJ1-1 - TRBV27 TGTGCCAGCAGTTTAACCCCGACAGGGAGGGACACTGAAGCTTTCTTT CASSLTPTGRDTEAFF
TRBD1 TRBJ2-7 - TRBV7-8 TGTGCCAGCAGCCAGATACAGGGGGCTTCCGAGCAGTACTTC CASSQIQGASEQYF
TRBD2 TRBJ2-7 - TRBV4-1 TGCGCCAGCAGCCAACAAATAGGGACTAGCGGAACCTACGAGCAGTACTTC CASSQQIGTSGTYEQYF
- TRBJ1-1 - TRBV9 TGTGCCAGCAGCCCGACGACAGGATCCATGAACACTGAAGCTTTCTTT CASSPTTGSMNTEAFF